This T cell receptor (beta chain) was sequenced during a study of neurological immune-mediated disorders. TCRdb reprocessed the 5' RACE reads via MiXCR and lists one record per CDR3 protein. The sample yields fewer than 20,000 distinct CDR3 sequences, under 15% seen once. There are many counts of this clonotype. Sequences were obtained from PBMCs. The sequence derives from a man aged 60 to 75 with HTLV-1-associated myelopathy (HAM/TSP).

In DNA, the CDR3 is TGTGCCAGCAGAGAAACAGGGGCCCCCGGGGAGCTGTTTTTT. Its translation: CASRETGAPGELFF. This sequence joins TRBV7-3 and TRBJ2-2; TRBD1 agrees at 7 bases. V shed 6 bases and J 6 bases; nucleotides not matched to a gene: 7. The CDR3 totals 14 residues. Germline CDR1 is SGHTA and CDR2 is FQGTGA.